This T cell receptor (beta chain) comes out of a study of regulatory T cells in long-lasting Graves disease. This clonotype was seen only a few times. Building the TCR beta libraries relied on iRepertoire HTBI primers, and CDR3 regions underwent Arm-PCR. TCRdb reprocessed the multiplex PCR reads via MiXCR and lists one record per CDR3 protein. The repertoire holds 530,000 or so distinct CDR3 sequences, with more than 15% as singletons. The CDR3 extends over 11 amino acids. Per the germline V gene, CDR1 is MNHEY and CDR2 is SMNVEV (reference sequence). The ends were cut back, 3 bases at V and 11 bases at J, with 8 bases in the middle. Regarding time point: newly diagnosed GD, antithyroid drugs for less than 3 months. Isolated PBMC RNA provided the starting material for the TCR library. The same sample was also used in a study of T cells in Graves' hyperthyroidism and ophthalmopathy. That report adds: The authors deemed Graves' hyperthyroidism stable absent ophthalmopathy progression within 18 months. Disease duration under 2 months; hyperthyroidism patients were aged 18 to 65. Most thyroid clonotypes that were expanded above 0.001 also turned up in blood. Ophthalmopathy was predicted by the model a median of roughly 6 months ahead of onset.

Here the sequenced sample was peripheral blood mononuclear cells (PBMCs), taken at new diagnosis, from a patient treated with antithyroid drugs. The chain uses TRBV27 and TRBJ2-1; D is possibly TRBD1 or TRBD2 (5 bases each). This clonotype was obtained from a man aged 18 to 29 with Graves disease. The CDR3 spells CASSFGGQQFF. The DNA for the CDR3 is TGTGCCAGCAGTTTTGGGGGACAGCAGTTCTTC.